Shown below are 4 T cell receptor beta chains from a single sample sequenced in a study of blood T cell repertoires in COVID-19. The protocol was immunoSEQ multiplex PCR, while the TCRdb copy is restricted to in-frame clones and leaves out a portion. This table holds some 130,000 clones, 55% to 75% found once. The sequenced sample consisted of peripheral blood. The receptors here all came from a woman in her 70s with acute or convalescent COVID-19.

The chain carries TRBV19 and TRBJ1-5, with D uncertain. Trimming cost V 9 bases and J 0 bases, with 12 bases left between them. The germline V gene has CDR1 LNHDA and CDR2 SQIVND (reference sequence). CDR3 length: 14 residues. CDR3 sequence (DNA): TGTGCCAGCCAGGCACAATATAGCAATCAGCCCCAGCATTTT. This codes for CASQAQYSNQPQHF.

The chain is built from TRBV12-3 or TRBV12-4 and TRBJ2-7, with 8 nucleotides matching TRBD1. The V segment lost 6 bases and the J segment 5 bases; nucleotides outside the gene matches: 6. CDR3 size: 13 residues. Written as DNA, the CDR3 is TGTGCCAGCAGCTCACAGGGGGTGGACGAGCAGTACTTC. Translating it yields CASSSQGVDEQYF.

This sequence joins TRBV2 and TRBJ2-7, with a possible D match to TRBD1 (8 bases). V gave up 6 bases and J gave up 0 bases, with 15 bases separating them. CDR3 length: 15 amino acids. Germline CDR1 SNHLY, CDR2 FYNNEI. The DNA for the CDR3 is TGTGCCAGCAGGATAACAGGGGGGGCCTCCTACGAGCAGTACTTC. Translation: CASRITGGASYEQYF.

This sequence joins TRBV5-5 and TRBJ2-5; D unresolved. Germline lookup yields CDR1 SGHKS and CDR2 YYEKEE (reference sequence). This CDR3 has 14 amino acids. The V end was cut by 0 bases, the J end by 0 bases, with 6 bases between. The CDR3 DNA follows: TGTGCCAGCAGCTTGGAACTGAACCAAGAGACCCAGTACTTC. Protein product: CASSLELNQETQYF. Supplemented by reference TRBV5-5 and TRBJ2-5, the full variable domain reads DAGVTQSPTHLIKTRGQQVTLRCSPISGHKSVSWYQQVLGQGPQFIFQYYEKEERGRGNFPDRFSARQFPNYSSELNVNALLLGDSALYLCASSLELNQETQYFGPGTRLLVL.